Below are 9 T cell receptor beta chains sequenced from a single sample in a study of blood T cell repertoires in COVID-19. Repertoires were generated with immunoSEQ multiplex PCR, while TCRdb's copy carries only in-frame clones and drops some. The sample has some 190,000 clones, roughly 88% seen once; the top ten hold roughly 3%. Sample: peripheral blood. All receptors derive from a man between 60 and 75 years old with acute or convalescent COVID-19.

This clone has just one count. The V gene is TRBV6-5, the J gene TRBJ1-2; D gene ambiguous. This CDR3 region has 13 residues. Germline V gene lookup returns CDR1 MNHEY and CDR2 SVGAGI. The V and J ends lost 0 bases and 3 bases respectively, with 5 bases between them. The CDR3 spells CASSYSAYYGYTF. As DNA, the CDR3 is TGTGCCAGCAGTTACTCAGCCTACTATGGCTACACCTTC.

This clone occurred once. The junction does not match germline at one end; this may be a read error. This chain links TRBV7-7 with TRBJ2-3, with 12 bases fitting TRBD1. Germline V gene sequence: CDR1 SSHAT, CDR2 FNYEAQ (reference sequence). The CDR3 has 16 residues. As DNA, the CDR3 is TGTGCTAGCAGCTTAGGGGACAGGGGGCGTCCAGATACGCAGTATTTT. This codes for CASSLGDRGRPDTQYF.

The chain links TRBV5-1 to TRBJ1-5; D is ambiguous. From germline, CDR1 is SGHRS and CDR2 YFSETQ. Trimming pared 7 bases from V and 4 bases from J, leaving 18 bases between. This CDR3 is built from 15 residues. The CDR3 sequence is CASRFPPFTNQPQHF. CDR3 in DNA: TGCGCCAGCCGATTTCCTCCTTTTACAAATCAGCCCCAGCATTTT.

CDR3 loop: CASSLGIGQENYGYTF. Here the CDR3 DNA reads TGCGCCAGCAGCTTGGGAATAGGTCAGGAAAACTATGGCTACACCTTC. The chain links TRBV5-1 to TRBJ1-2; D remains unclear. V was cut by 0 bases and J by 2 bases, with 14 bases left in between. Germline CDR1 and CDR2: SGHRS and YFSETQ. The CDR3 totals 16 residues.

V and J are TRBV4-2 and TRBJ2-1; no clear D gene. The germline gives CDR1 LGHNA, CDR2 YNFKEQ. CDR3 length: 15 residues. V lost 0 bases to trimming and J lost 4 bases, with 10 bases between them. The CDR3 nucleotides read TGTGCCAGCAGCCAAGAGCTGACAAGGTACAATGAGCAGTTCTTC. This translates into CASSQELTRYNEQFF.

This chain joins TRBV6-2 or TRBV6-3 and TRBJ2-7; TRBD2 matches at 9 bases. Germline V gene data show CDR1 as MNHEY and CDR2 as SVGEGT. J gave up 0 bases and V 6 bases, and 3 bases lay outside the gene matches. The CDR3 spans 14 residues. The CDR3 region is CASSSGLASYEQYF. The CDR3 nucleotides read TGTGCCAGCAGCTCGGGACTAGCCTCCTACGAGCAGTACTTC.

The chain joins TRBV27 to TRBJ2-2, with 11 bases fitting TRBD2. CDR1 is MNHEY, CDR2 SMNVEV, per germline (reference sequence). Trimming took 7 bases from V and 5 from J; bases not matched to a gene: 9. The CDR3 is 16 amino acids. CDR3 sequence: CASTGLAGLGTGELFF. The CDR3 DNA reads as TGTGCCAGCACCGGACTAGCGGGCCTCGGAACCGGGGAGCTGTTTTTT.

The CDR3 DNA follows: TGTGCCAGCAGCCCGCGGGTTAGCTCCTACGAGCAGTACTTC. This translates into CASSPRVSSYEQYF. This chain uses TRBV7-2 with TRBJ2-7, with a weak D call TRBD2 (5 bases). This CDR3 has 14 residues. Per the germline V gene, CDR1 is SGHTA and CDR2 is FQGNSA. Deletions cut 5 bases from V and 0 bases from J, with 11 bases between.

The CDR3, as DNA: TGTGCCAGTAGTATGGCAGGGCAAGCTTTCTTT. The encoded protein is CASSMAGQAFF. The chain links TRBV19 to TRBJ1-1; the D gene is possibly TRBD1 (5 bases). Trimming took off 3 bases at V and 9 bases at J, with 8 bases between the two ends. This CDR3 is built from 11 residues. CDR1 is LNHDA, CDR2 SQIVND, per germline (reference sequence).